This is a list of T cell receptor beta chains from one sample in a study of shared clonotypes between healthy human individuals. Only in-frame clones appear in the TCRdb table, and some are missing; sequencing was by immunoSEQ multiplex PCR. The sample holds a few million clones, 95% seen once. Sequencing was performed on naive CD4+ T cells sorted from blood. These receptors were taken from a man younger than 30 in good health. The CDR3 runs from the conserved cysteine through the conserved F or W. The order of the fields is CDR3 DNA, CDR3 protein, V gene, J gene, D gene, clone size. The D gene is left open where the match is weak. Clone size, where shown, is once, few, many, or a class for clones that have expanded.

TGTGCCAGCAGGACACAGGGTGGTTTTGGCTACACCTTC,CASRTQGGFGYTF,TRBV28,TRBJ1-2,-,-
TGTGCCAGCGGACAGAGGGATAGCAATCAGCCCCAGCATTTT,CASGQRDSNQPQHF,TRBV6-6,TRBJ1-5,-,-
TGTGCCAGCAGCTTTGGCCCGCAGGGTAATGGCTACACCTTC,CASSFGPQGNGYTF,TRBV27,TRBJ1-2,-,-
TGTGCCAGCAGCCCGCGTGGACAGAGCTATGGCTACACCTTC,CASSPRGQSYGYTF,TRBV11-1,TRBJ1-2,-,-
TGTGCCAGCAGCAGGGCCTCTGGAAACACCATATATTTT,CASSRASGNTIYF,TRBV5-8,TRBJ1-3,-,-
TGTGCCAGCAGCCCCTCCCCGGGGGCTAGCACAGATACGCAGTATTTT,CASSPSPGASTDTQYF,TRBV2,TRBJ2-3,-,-
TGTGCCATGGCCTCCCAGGGGGAGACCCAGTACTTC,CAMASQGETQYF,TRBV10-3,TRBJ2-5,-,-
TGTGCCAGCGGGTATCCGAGGGAGACCCAGTACTTC,CASGYPRETQYF,TRBV6-5,TRBJ2-5,-,once
TGCGCCAGCAGCGCCACAGGACCGGATACGCAGTATTTT,CASSATGPDTQYF,TRBV5-1,TRBJ2-3,-,-
TGTGCCAGCAGCGTAGAGGGGTTGAACACCGGGGAGCTGTTTTTT,CASSVEGLNTGELFF,TRBV9,TRBJ2-2,-,-
TGTGCCATCAGCTCCACCGGCGGACAGGGCCAAGGGGATACGCAGTATTTT,CAISSTGGQGQGDTQYF,TRBV10-3,TRBJ2-3,TRBD1,-
TGTGCCAGCAGTTACCCAGACAGGGGTTCTTCACCCCTCCACTTT,CASSYPDRGSSPLHF,TRBV6-6,TRBJ1-6,TRBD1,-
TGCGCCAGCAGCTGGAGGAGCGACAACAGGGTCACTGAAGCTTTCTTT,CASSWRSDNRVTEAFF,TRBV5-1,TRBJ1-1,-,-
TGTGCCAGCAGCGTAGGGGCTAGCGCTTACAATGAGCAGTTCTTC,CASSVGASAYNEQFF,TRBV9,TRBJ2-1,-,-
TGCGCCAGCAGCCCCAACCCAGCGGGAGCAACACTCGGGGGCTACGAGCAGTACTTC,CASSPNPAGATLGGYEQYF,TRBV5-1,TRBJ2-7,TRBD2,-
TGTGCCAGCAGCTTAGGTCCAGGGGCGAACTACGAGCAGTACTTC,CASSLGPGANYEQYF,TRBV7-2,TRBJ2-7,-,-
TGTGCCAGCAGCTCAGGGGGGGAGACCCAGTACTTC,CASSSGGETQYF,TRBV5-4,TRBJ2-5,-,once
TGTGCCAGCAGGGGGGACAGGGGCTACGAGCAGTACTTC,CASRGDRGYEQYF,TRBV6-1,TRBJ2-7,TRBD1,few
TGTGCCAGCAGCCGGGGAGGCGGCTATGGCTACACCTTC,CASSRGGGYGYTF,TRBV6-5,TRBJ1-2,-,-
TGTGCCAGCAGCGGTTCTAGCGGGGGGAACAATGAGCAGTTCTTC,CASSGSSGGNNEQFF,TRBV9,TRBJ2-1,TRBD2,-
TGTGCCAGCAGCCCTTTCGCGGGCCTAGGTAGTGAAAAACTGTTTTTT,CASSPFAGLGSEKLFF,TRBV5-4,TRBJ1-4,-,-
TGTGCCAGCAGTCCGGGGGCTGGGGCTAACTATGGCTACACCTTC,CASSPGAGANYGYTF,TRBV28,TRBJ1-2,-,-
TGCAGCGTCGGGACAGGAGTCTACGAGCAGTACTTC,CSVGTGVYEQYF,TRBV29-1,TRBJ2-7,TRBD1,-
TGCAGCGTCTTGACAGGGGGTAATCAGCCCCAGCATTTT,CSVLTGGNQPQHF,TRBV29-1,TRBJ1-5,TRBD1,once
TGTGCCATCACCCGAGAGAGTAATTCACCCCTCCACTTT,CAITRESNSPLHF,TRBV10-3,TRBJ1-6,-,-
TGTGCCAGTAGTATAGGACAGGGTTTGAACACTGAAGCTTTCTTT,CASSIGQGLNTEAFF,TRBV19,TRBJ1-1,TRBD1,-
TGTGCCAGTAGTATGAGGGGGAGTTGGAATGAGCAGTTCTTC,CASSMRGSWNEQFF,TRBV19,TRBJ2-1,-,once
TGTGCCAGCAGTTACCCAAAATCTGAAGCTTTCTTT,CASSYPKSEAFF,TRBV6-5,TRBJ1-1,-,once
TGTGCCAGCAGTGACCTCCCTACCTACAATGAGCAGTTCTTC,CASSDLPTYNEQFF,TRBV6-5,TRBJ2-1,-,once
TGTGCCAGTAGTCTTTTAGGAACTGAAGCTTTCTTT,CASSLLGTEAFF,TRBV19,TRBJ1-1,-,-
TGCGCCAGCAGCCAAGGGAAGGGACAGGGGCCAGCCGGGGGGTATGGCTACACCTTC,CASSQGKGQGPAGGYGYTF,TRBV4-1,TRBJ1-2,TRBD1,-
TGTGCCAGCTCACAGGGACAGGGGCACGAGCAGTACTTC,CASSQGQGHEQYF,TRBV18,TRBJ2-7,TRBD1,-
TGTGCCAGCAGGGGGGACAGAGAAAAACTGTTTTTT,CASRGDREKLFF,TRBV2,TRBJ1-4,TRBD1,-
TGTGCCAGCTCACGTTCGGACGGTAGCAATCAGCCCCAGCATTTT,CASSRSDGSNQPQHF,TRBV18,TRBJ1-5,-,-
TGCGCCAGCAGTATGACAGGCAATCAGCCCCAGCATTTT,CASSMTGNQPQHF,TRBV10-1,TRBJ1-5,-,-
TGTGCCAGCAGCCGAGACAGGGCCAGTTACGAGCAGTACTTC,CASSRDRASYEQYF,TRBV7-9,TRBJ2-7,TRBD1,-
TGTGCCAGTAGTATCATAGTAGGGGTAGCGGGAAACGCTTGGAGCACCGGGGAGCTGTTTTTT,CASSIIVGVAGNAWSTGELFF,TRBV19,TRBJ2-2,TRBD2,-
TGCGCCAGCAGCCCAGGGGGGCTAGCGGGAGTCCTCAATGAGCAGTTCTTC,CASSPGGLAGVLNEQFF,TRBV5-1,TRBJ2-1,TRBD2,-
TGTGCCAGCAGGTCACCGGGACAGCTTCAATGGGCCGCAACTAATGAAAAACTGTTTTTT,CASRSPGQLQWAATNEKLFF,TRBV28,TRBJ1-4,TRBD1,-
TGTGCCAGCAGCTTGGGACTAGCGGGAGTCGAGCAGTACTTC,CASSLGLAGVEQYF,TRBV7-2,TRBJ2-7,TRBD2,-
TGTGCCAGCAGCTTGGTCTTCACAGATACGCAGTATTTT,CASSLVFTDTQYF,TRBV5-8,TRBJ2-3,-,-
TGTGCCAGCAGCTTGGTCAACTATGGCTACACCTTC,CASSLVNYGYTF,TRBV7-9,TRBJ1-2,-,-
TGTGCCAGCACATCTAGCGGGGGGGTCACAGATACGCAGTATTTT,CASTSSGGVTDTQYF,TRBV28,TRBJ2-3,TRBD2,-
TGTGCCAGCAGCTCCCCGGGACAGGGGTCCTACGAGCAGTACTTC,CASSSPGQGSYEQYF,TRBV6-5,TRBJ2-7,TRBD1,once
TGTGCCAGCAGGGCCGGACAGGGCTGGAATCAGCCCCAGCATTTT,CASRAGQGWNQPQHF,TRBV28,TRBJ1-5,TRBD1,-
TGTGCCAGCAGCAAAACAGGGACCTCTGGGGCCAACGTCCTGACTTTC,CASSKTGTSGANVLTF,TRBV11-2,TRBJ2-6,-,-
TGTGCCAGTAGTATAGATGGCTATGGCTACACCTTC,CASSIDGYGYTF,TRBV19,TRBJ1-2,-,once
TGTGCCAGCAGTCAACGGGGGCCCTCTGGGGCCAACGTCCTGACTTTC,CASSQRGPSGANVLTF,TRBV7-2,TRBJ2-6,-,-
TGTGCCAGCAGCGCCCGGACTACCTCCTACAATGAGCAGTTCTTC,CASSARTTSYNEQFF,TRBV9,TRBJ2-1,-,-
TGTGCCAGCAGCTCCCAGGGCTCGAACACCGGGGAGCTGTTTTTT,CASSSQGSNTGELFF,TRBV5-4,TRBJ2-2,-,-
TGCGCCAGCAGCCACCCGACAGGGAAGGGATTTGGCACTGAAGCTTTCTTT,CASSHPTGKGFGTEAFF,TRBV5-1,TRBJ1-1,TRBD1,-
TGCGCCAGCAGCTTGGCAGGGGATCCCTCCTACGAGCAGTACTTC,CASSLAGDPSYEQYF,TRBV5-1,TRBJ2-7,-,-
TGTGCCAGCAGTGCAGGAAGCTATGGCTACACCTTC,CASSAGSYGYTF,TRBV2,TRBJ1-2,-,few
TGTGCCAGCACCCCAACCGCTGGGGATCTACCAAACGAGCAGTACTTC,CASTPTAGDLPNEQYF,TRBV7-2,TRBJ2-7,-,-
TGTGCCAGCAATCTAGACACGGTGGGTGTGGAACTGTTTTTT,CASNLDTVGVELFF,TRBV2,TRBJ1-4,-,-
TGTGCCAGCTCACCAACTGTGACCGGACAGGGCAGAACTGAAGGCTACACCTTC,CASSPTVTGQGRTEGYTF,TRBV18,TRBJ1-2,TRBD1,-